The 8 T cell receptor beta chains presented below share a single source sample, sequenced in a study of radiotherapy plus CTLA-4 blockade in lung cancer. The table came from immunoSEQ multiplex PCR; TCRdb's copy has only in-frame clones and leaves some out. The sample yields around 45,000 clones, roughly 67% seen once. The sample here was peripheral blood, taken from a patient treated with radiotherapy plus ipilimumab. These TCRs come from a human donor with non-small cell lung cancer who had a partial response to radiotherapy plus ipilimumab.

The rearrangement uses TRBV5-4 and TRBJ1-1; a weak D match, TRBD1 (5 bases). The CDR3 contains 15 residues. The ends were cut back, 4 bases at V and 1 base at J, with 14 bases in the middle. From germline, CDR1 is SGHNT and CDR2 YYREEE (reference sequence). The CDR3, as DNA: TGTGCCAGCAGCGGGAGGGACCGGGGGAACACTGAAGCTTTCTTT. This gives the protein CASSGRDRGNTEAFF.

The chain is built from TRBV5-6 and TRBJ2-5; perhaps TRBD2 as D (5 bases). The J call may not be correct, given that the DNA end is closer to TRBJ2-7. The germline CDR1 and CDR2 sequences are SGHDT and YYEEEE. This CDR3 contains 14 residues. The CDR3 DNA reads TGTGCCAGCAGCTGGCCGTACGGAGGCTACGAGCAGTACTTC. It encodes CASSWPYGGYEQYF.

The CDR3 loop is CASSLGGGSYEQYF. The DNA of the CDR3 is TGCGCCAGCAGCTTGGGCGGGGGCTCCTACGAGCAGTACTTC. The chain recombines TRBV5-1 with TRBJ2-7; 7 bases line up with TRBD2. The CDR3 totals 14 residues. Per germline, CDR1 SGHRS and CDR2 YFSETQ. V gave up 0 bases and J gave up 0 bases; unmatched junction bases: 0.

V and J are TRBV2 and TRBJ2-7; D perhaps matches TRBD2 (6 bases). The V gene lost 8 bases and the J gene lost 5 bases, with 16 bases spanning the gap. CDR1 is SNHLY, CDR2 FYNNEI, per germline. CDR3 length: 13 amino acids. The CDR3 DNA follows: TGTGCCAGCCGGGGGACTGAGAGTGACGAGCAGTACTTC. It encodes CASRGTESDEQYF.

This CDR3 is CAWREGSYNEQFF. CDR3 in DNA: TGTGCCTGGCGGGAAGGATCCTACAATGAGCAGTTCTTC. The chain links TRBV30 to TRBJ2-1, with D maybe TRBD2 (5 bases). Per the germline V gene, CDR1 is GTSNPN and CDR2 is SVGIG (reference sequence). The CDR3 totals 13 residues. Trimming removed 5 bases from V and 1 base from J, with 9 bases in between.

J is TRBJ2-2 and V is TRBV4-2; 8 bases match TRBD1. The V segment lost 4 bases and the J segment 3 bases; nucleotides outside the gene matches: 4. Germline V lookup: CDR1 LGHNA, CDR2 YNFKEQ. The CDR3 runs to 15 residues. The chain's CDR3 is CASSLQGADTGELFF. The CDR3 coding sequence is TGTGCCAGCAGCCTGCAGGGGGCGGACACCGGGGAGCTGTTTTTT.

The chain is built from TRBV7-2 and TRBJ2-1, with 10 positions matching TRBD2. CDR3 length: 17 amino acids. V shed 5 bases, J shed 0 bases, and the junction held 7 bases outside the gene matches. Per germline, CDR1 SGHTA and CDR2 FQGNSA. In DNA, the CDR3 is TGTGCCAGCAGCCTACGGCCTAGCGGGAGCTCCTACAATGAGCAGTTCTTC. Its protein is CASSLRPSGSSYNEQFF. Drawing the rest from reference TRBV7-2 and TRBJ2-1, the complete variable domain is GAGVSQSPSNKVTEKGKDVELRCDPISGHTALYWYRQSLGQGLEFLIYFQGNSAPDKSGLPSDRFSAERTGGSVSTLTIQRTQQEDSAVYLCASSLRPSGSSYNEQFFGPGTRLTVL.

This clone was seen a handful of times. The chain is built from TRBV29-1 and TRBJ2-7; 7 positions agree with TRBD2. The length of the CDR3 is 12 residues. V lost 4 bases to trimming and J lost 2 bases; unmatched junction nucleotides: 2. The V gene's germline CDR1 is SQVTM and CDR2 ANQGSEA. DNA of the CDR3: TGCAGCGTTGTCAGCGGGACCTACGAGCAGTACTTC. It yields the protein CSVVSGTYEQYF.